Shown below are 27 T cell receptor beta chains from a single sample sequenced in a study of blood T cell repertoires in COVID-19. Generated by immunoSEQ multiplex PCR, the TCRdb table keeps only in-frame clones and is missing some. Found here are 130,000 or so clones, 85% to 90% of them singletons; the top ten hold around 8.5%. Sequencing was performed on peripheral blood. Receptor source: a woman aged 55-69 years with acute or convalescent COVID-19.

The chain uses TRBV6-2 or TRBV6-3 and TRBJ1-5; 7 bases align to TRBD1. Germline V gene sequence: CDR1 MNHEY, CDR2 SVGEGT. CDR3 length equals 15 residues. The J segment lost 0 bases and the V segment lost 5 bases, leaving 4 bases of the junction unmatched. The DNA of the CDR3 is TGTGCCAGCAGTAAGGGACAGCTTAGCAATCAGCCCCAGCATTTT. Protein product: CASSKGQLSNQPQHF.

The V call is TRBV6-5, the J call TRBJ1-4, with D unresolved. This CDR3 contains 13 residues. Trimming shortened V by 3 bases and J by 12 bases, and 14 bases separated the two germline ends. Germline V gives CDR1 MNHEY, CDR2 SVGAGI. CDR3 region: CASSYSSGMELFF. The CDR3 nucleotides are TGTGCCAGCAGTTATTCCTCCGGGATGGAACTGTTTTTT.

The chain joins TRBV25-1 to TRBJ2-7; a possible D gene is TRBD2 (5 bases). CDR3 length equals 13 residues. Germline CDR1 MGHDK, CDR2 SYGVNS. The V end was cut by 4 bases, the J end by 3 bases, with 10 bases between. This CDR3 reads CASSAGNHYEQYF. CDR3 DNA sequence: TGTGCCAGCAGTGCCGGGAACCACTACGAGCAGTACTTC.

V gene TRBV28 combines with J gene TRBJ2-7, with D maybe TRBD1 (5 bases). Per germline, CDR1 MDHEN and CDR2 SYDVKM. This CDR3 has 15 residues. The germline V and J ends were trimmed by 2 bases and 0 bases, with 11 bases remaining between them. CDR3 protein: CASSLRGSLSYEQYF. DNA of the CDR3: TGTGCCAGCAGTTTAAGGGGTTCCCTCTCCTACGAGCAGTACTTC.

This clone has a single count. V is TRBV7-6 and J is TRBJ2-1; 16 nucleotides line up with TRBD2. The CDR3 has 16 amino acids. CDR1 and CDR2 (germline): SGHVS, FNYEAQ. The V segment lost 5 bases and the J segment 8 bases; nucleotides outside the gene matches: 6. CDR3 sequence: CASSTGTSGGADEQFF. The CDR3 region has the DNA TGTGCCAGCAGCACAGGGACTAGCGGGGGGGCAGATGAGCAGTTCTTC.

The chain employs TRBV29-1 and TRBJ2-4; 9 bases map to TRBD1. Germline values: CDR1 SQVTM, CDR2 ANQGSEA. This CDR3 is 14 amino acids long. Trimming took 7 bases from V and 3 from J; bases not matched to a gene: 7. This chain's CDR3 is CSAWDRADKNIQYF. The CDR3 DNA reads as TGCAGCGCATGGGACAGGGCGGACAAAAACATTCAGTACTTC. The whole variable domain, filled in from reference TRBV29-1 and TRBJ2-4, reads SAVISQKPSRDICQRGTSLTIQCQVDSQVTMMFWYRQQPGQSLTLIATANQGSEATYESGFVIDKFPISRPNLTFSTLTVSNMSPEDSSIYLCSAWDRADKNIQYFGAGTRLSVL.

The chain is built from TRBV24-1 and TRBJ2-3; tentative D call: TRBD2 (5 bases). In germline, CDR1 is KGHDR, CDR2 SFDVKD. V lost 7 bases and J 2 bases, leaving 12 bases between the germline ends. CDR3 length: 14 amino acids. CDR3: CATREEGDTDTQYF. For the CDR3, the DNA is TGTGCCACCAGGGAAGAGGGAGACACAGATACGCAGTATTTT.

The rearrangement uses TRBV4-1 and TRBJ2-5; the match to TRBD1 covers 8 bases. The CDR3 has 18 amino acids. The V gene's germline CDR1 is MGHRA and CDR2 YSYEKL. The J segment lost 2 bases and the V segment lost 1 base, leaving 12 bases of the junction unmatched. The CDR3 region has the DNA TGCGCCAGCAGCCAAGCCCTGGTAACAGGGGGAGGTCAAGAGACCCAGTACTTC. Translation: CASSQALVTGGGQETQYF.

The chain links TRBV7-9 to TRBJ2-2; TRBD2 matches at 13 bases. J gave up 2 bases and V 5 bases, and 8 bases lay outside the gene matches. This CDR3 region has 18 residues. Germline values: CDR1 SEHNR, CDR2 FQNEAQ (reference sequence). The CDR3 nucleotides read TGTGCCAGCAGCCCCCGGAGACTAGCGGGGGGAAACACCGGGGAGCTGTTTTTT. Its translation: CASSPRRLAGGNTGELFF.

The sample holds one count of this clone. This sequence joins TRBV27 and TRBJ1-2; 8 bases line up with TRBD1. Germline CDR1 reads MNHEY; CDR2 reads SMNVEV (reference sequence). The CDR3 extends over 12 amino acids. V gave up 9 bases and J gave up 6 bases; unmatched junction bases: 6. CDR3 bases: TGTGCCAGACGAGGACAGGGCGATGGCTACACCTTC. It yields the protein CARRGQGDGYTF.

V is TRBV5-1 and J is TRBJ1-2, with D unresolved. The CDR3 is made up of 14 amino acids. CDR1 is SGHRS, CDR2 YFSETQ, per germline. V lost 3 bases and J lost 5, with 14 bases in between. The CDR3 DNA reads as TGCGCCAGCAGCTCTTGGGAGGGAGGGTATGGCTACACCTTC. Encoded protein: CASSSWEGGYGYTF.

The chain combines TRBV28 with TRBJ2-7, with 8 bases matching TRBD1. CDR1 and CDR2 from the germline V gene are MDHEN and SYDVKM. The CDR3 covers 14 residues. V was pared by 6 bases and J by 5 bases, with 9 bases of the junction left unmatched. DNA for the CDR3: TGTGCCAGCAGGGCAGGGGGCCTAGGGAACGAGCAGTACTTC. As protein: CASRAGGLGNEQYF.

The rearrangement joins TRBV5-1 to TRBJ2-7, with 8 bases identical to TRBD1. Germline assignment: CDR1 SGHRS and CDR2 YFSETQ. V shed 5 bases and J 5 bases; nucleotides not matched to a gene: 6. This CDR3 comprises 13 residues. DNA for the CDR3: TGCGCCAGCAGTCAGGACAGGGCGCACGAGCAGTACTTC. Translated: CASSQDRAHEQYF.

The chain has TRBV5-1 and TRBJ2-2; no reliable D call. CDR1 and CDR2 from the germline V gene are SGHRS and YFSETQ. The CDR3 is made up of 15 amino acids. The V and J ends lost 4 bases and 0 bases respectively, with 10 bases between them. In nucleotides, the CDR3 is TGCGCCAGCAGCCGCGACACAACGAACACCGGGGAGCTGTTTTTT. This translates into CASSRDTTNTGELFF.

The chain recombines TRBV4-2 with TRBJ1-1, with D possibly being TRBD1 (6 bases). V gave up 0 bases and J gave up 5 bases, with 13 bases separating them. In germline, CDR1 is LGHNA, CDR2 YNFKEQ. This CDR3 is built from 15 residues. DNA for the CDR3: TGTGCCAGCAGCCAAGAATGGGGGAGGGGGACTGAAGCTTTCTTT. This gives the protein CASSQEWGRGTEAFF.

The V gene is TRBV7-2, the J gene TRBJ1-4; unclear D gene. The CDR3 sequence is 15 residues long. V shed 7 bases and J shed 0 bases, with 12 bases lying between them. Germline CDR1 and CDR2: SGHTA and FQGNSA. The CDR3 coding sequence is TGTGCCAGCACCCCGATCGGGGCAACTAATGAAAAACTGTTTTTT. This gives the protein CASTPIGATNEKLFF.

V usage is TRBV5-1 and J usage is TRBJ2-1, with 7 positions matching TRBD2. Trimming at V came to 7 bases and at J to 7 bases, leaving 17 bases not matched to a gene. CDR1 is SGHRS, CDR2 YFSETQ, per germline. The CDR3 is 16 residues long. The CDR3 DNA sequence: TGCGCCAGCCAGCTTCTCACAGATTGGGGAGGGAATGAGCAGTTCTTC. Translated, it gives CASQLLTDWGGNEQFF.

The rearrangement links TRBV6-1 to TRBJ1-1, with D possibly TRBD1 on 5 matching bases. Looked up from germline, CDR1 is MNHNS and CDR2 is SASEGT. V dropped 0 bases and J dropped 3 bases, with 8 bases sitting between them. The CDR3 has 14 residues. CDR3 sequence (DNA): TGTGCCAGCAGTGAAGCGGGAGGGGACACTGAAGCTTTCTTT. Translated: CASSEAGGDTEAFF.

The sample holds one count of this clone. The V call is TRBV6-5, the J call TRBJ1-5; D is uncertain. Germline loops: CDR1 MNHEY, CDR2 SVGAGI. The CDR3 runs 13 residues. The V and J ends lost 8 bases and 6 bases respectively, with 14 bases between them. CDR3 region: CASGRAAGQPQHF. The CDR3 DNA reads TGTGCCAGCGGGAGGGCTGCTGGTCAGCCCCAGCATTTT.

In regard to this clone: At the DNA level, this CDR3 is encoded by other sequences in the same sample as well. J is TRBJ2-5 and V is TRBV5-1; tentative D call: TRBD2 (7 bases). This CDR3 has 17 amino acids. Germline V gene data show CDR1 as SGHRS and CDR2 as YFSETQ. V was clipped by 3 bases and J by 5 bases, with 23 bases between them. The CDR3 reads CASSSSGLAGAGETQYF. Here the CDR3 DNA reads TGCGCCAGCAGCTCGTCAGGACTCGCGGGGGCGGGGGAGACCCAGTACTTC.

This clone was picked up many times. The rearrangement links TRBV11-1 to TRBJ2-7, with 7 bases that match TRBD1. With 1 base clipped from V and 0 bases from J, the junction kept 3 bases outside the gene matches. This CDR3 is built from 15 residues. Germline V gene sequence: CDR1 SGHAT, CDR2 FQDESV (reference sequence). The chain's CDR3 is CASSLVRDSSYEQYF. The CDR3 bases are TGTGCCAGCAGCTTAGTCCGGGACAGCTCCTACGAGCAGTACTTC.

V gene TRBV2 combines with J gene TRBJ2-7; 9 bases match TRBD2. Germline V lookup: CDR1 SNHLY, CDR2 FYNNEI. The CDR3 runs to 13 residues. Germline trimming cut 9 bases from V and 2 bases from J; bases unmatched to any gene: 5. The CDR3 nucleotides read TGTGCCAGTAGGCGGGGGGGAACCTACGAGCAGTACTTC. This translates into CASRRGGTYEQYF.

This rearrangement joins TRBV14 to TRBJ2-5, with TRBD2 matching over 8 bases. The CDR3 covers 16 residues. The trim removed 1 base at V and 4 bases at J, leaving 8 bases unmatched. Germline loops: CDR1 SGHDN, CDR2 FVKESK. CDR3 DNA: TGTGCCAGCAGCCAAGTTGGGACTAGGGTAGGAGAGACCCAGTACTTC. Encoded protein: CASSQVGTRVGETQYF.

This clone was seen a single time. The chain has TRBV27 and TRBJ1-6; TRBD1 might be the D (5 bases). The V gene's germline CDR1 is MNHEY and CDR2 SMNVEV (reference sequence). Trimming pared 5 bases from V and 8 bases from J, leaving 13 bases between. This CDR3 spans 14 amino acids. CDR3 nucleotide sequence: TGTGCCAGCAGTCCTCAGGGCCCCGATTCACCCCTCCACTTT. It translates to CASSPQGPDSPLHF.

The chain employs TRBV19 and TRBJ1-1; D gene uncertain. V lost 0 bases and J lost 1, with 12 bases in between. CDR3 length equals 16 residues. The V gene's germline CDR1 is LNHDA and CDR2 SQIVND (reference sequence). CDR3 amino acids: CASSIDQPGPNTEAFF. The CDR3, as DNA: TGTGCCAGTAGTATAGATCAACCGGGTCCGAACACTGAAGCTTTCTTT.

CDR3 sequence reads: CASSLGGTSGGPGPDTQYF. Here the CDR3 DNA reads TGTGCCAGCAGCTTAGGGGGGACTAGCGGGGGCCCCGGCCCAGATACGCAGTATTTT. The J gene is TRBJ2-3, the V gene TRBV11-2, with 14 bases identical to TRBD2. V gave up 1 base and J gave up 4 bases; unmatched junction bases: 10. Germline V gives CDR1 SGHAT, CDR2 FQNNGV. The CDR3 spans 19 residues.

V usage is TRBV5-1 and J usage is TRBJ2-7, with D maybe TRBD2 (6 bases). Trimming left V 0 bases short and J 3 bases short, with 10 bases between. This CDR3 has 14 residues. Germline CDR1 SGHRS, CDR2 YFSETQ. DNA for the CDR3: TGCGCCAGCAGCTTGGCGCGGGACCTCTACGAGCAGTACTTC. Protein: CASSLARDLYEQYF.